This record looks at one T cell receptor (beta chain) sequence and its context. The antigen is undetermined. The data originate from a study of Tregs in tolerant kidney transplant recipients. TCRdb's table, derived via immunoSEQ multiplex PCR, lists solely in-frame clones and lacks some. The sample has some 15,000 clones, about 80% seen once. Study observations and caveats: Findings come from small patient numbers and require larger validation. Activated donor B cell expansion appeared to reveal the most relevant donor-specific TCRbeta repertoire.

Unstimulated regulatory T cells (CD4+CD25+CD127-), CD4+CD25- non-regulatory cells, CD4 and CD8 cells were FACS-sorted from thawed PBMCs. This CDR3 is 16 amino acids long. The V end was cut by 5 bases, the J end by 3 bases, with 20 bases between. Germline loops: CDR1 SGHNT, CDR2 YENEEA. V is TRBV11-3 and J is TRBJ2-7; possible D gene TRBD2, 6 bases. The receptor was isolated from a human donor who received a combined kidney and bone marrow transplant. The material was Tregs from blood, obtained before the transplant. CDR3 DNA: TGTGCCAGCAGCCCCGCCCTGCGGCTAGCGCGCTACGAGCAGTACTTC. Amino acid sequence: CASSPALRLARYEQYF.